This T cell receptor (beta chain) was recovered during a study of blood T cell repertoires in COVID-19. Study context: T cells, B-cell-depleted T cells, or PBMCs provided the cDNA or gDNA that served as material.

TCRdb's copy holds only in-frame clones and misses some; the assay was immunoSEQ multiplex PCR. Seen here are 65,000 to 70,000 clones, 79% observed once, and the top ten hold 5% to 6.5%. The TCR was taken from a woman aged 55 to 70 with acute or convalescent COVID-19. The sample consisted of peripheral blood.

In nucleotides, the CDR3 is TGTGCCAGCAGCTTGGTCGGGACAAGGAACACTGAAGCTTTCTTT. This gives the protein CASSLVGTRNTEAFF. V is TRBV5-5 and J is TRBJ1-1; possibly TRBD1 for D (6 bases). The length of the CDR3 is 15 residues. Trimming pared 0 bases from V and 1 base from J, leaving 10 bases between. Germline V CDR1 and CDR2: SGHKS, YYEKEE (reference sequence).